These T cell receptor beta chains were read from a single sample in a study of early T cells in non-severe SARS-CoV-2 infection. MiXCR, applied by TCRdb to the 5' RACE reads, yields one record per CDR3 protein. The data show around 30,000 distinct CDR3 sequences, roughly 5.1% seen once. Sequencing input: whole blood. The source of these receptors is an adult who was a healthcare worker with PCR-confirmed SARS-CoV-2 infection or an uninfected control (not recorded which). The CDR3 runs from the conserved cysteine through the conserved F or W.

14,TRBV6-2/TRBV6-3,TRBJ1-1,CASSYRGRNTEAFF
16,TRBV7-6,TRBJ2-3,CASSLAKWKGTDTQYF
13,TRBV7-2,TRBJ2-7,CASSRSEYYEQYF
11,TRBV29-1,TRBJ2-3,CSVASTDTQYF
16,TRBV5-6,TRBJ2-1,CASSLAGAGSYNEQFF
15,TRBV20-1,TRBJ2-1,CSAKTGGLRYNEQFF
13,TRBV11-2,TRBJ2-2,CASSLVSPGELFF
17,TRBV7-9,TRBJ2-4,CASSLVGQGLAKNIQYF
11,TRBV20-1,TRBJ1-4,CSVGFAEKLFF
15,TRBV7-2,TRBJ1-1,CASRGTAKENTEAFF
11,TRBV6-6,TRBJ1-1,CASGSNTEAFF
18,TRBV11-2,TRBJ2-6,CASSMQGSVREGANVLTF
15,TRBV4-2,TRBJ2-7,CASSQVLAGSYEQYF
15,TRBV7-2,TRBJ2-7,CASSLLAKSSYEQYF
15,TRBV6-6,TRBJ2-2,CASSSRTGNTGELFF
12,TRBV12-5,TRBJ1-5,CASGLADQPQHF
12,TRBV5-6,TRBJ1-1,CASSPGAREAFF
11,TRBV28,TRBJ2-7,CASTGSYEQYF
13,TRBV11-3,TRBJ2-2,CASSPRPTGELFF
14,TRBV14,TRBJ2-1,CASSQGHWYNEQFF
14,TRBV5-5,TRBJ1-2,CASSWDGVNYGYTF
15,TRBV3-1,TRBJ2-7,CASSQVGTASYEQYF
15,TRBV28,TRBJ1-1,CASSFSTGRNTEAFF
14,TRBV20-1,TRBJ2-1,CSAGTGLPYNEQFF
13,TRBV7-2,TRBJ2-1,CASSLGLSNEQFF
16,TRBV6-6,TRBJ2-7,CASSYVVNSRDYEQYF
14,TRBV20-1,TRBJ1-2,CSARDPQAAPGYTF
16,TRBV6-5,TRBJ2-2,CASRKGAGGNTGELFF
14,TRBV6-2/TRBV6-3,TRBJ2-3,CASTLRLGADTQYF
17,TRBV5-5,TRBJ1-5,CASSERDRPYSNQPQHF
13,TRBV6-5,TRBJ2-5,CASRTGDQETQYF
13,TRBV5-1,TRBJ1-2,CASRPTGNYGYTF
18,TRBV3-1,TRBJ2-4,CASSQTGLGTGGGDIQYF
14,TRBV30,TRBJ1-1,CAWTDLRGNTEAFF
15,TRBV7-2,TRBJ2-3,CASSTDGEPTDTQYF
17,TRBV6-1,TRBJ2-3,CASSEWRGLAGADTQYF
14,TRBV2,TRBJ1-2,CASRRGGSLYGYTF
16,TRBV11-3,TRBJ2-1,CASSPRTSASYNEQFF
12,TRBV6-1,TRBJ2-1,CASTERYNEQFF
13,TRBV7-2,TRBJ2-1,CASSPFPGDSISF
12,TRBV21-1,TRBJ2-7,CAVGGGGYEQYF
11,TRBV5-1,TRBJ2-1,CASSLGPEQFF
14,TRBV14,TRBJ2-7,CASSQEVRQSEQYF
16,TRBV5-5,TRBJ2-1,CASSSQGIESYNEQFF
16,TRBV5-8,TRBJ2-3,CASSPGTGSRTDTQYF
14,TRBV27,TRBJ1-6,CASSSGGLGSPLHF
17,TRBV7-9,TRBJ1-1,CASSLTPGEGKRTEAFF